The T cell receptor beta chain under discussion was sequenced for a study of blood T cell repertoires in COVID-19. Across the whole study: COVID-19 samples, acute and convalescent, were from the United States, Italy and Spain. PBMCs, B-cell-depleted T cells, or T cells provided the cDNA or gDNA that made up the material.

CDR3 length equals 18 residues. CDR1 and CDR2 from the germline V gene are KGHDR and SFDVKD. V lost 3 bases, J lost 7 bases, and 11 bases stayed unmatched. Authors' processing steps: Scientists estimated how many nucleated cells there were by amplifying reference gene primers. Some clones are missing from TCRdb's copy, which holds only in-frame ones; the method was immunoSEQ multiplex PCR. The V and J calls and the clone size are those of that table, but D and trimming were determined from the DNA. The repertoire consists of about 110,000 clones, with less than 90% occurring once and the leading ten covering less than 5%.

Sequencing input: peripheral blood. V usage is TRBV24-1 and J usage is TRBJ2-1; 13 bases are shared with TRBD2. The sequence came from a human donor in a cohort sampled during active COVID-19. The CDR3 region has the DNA TGTGCCACCAGTGATCGACAGGGGACTAGCGGGAAGTGGAATGAGCAGTTCTTC. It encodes CATSDRQGTSGKWNEQFF.